The clone carrying this T cell receptor (beta chain) was picked up a small number of times. The method was immunoSEQ multiplex PCR; TCRdb's version includes in-frame clones alone and lacks a portion of them. The sample yields 90,000 or so clones, roughly 84% seen once. This entry comes from a study of glioma-infiltrating T cells after dendritic cell vaccination. Germline-derived CDR1 and CDR2 are SGHRS and YFSETQ. Trimming removed 7 bases at V and 7 bases at J, with 14 bases between. The CDR3 length is 12 residues. PBMC sampling occurred before vaccination, two weeks after the third dose, and at progression.

Sequencing was performed on blood, taken before dendritic cell vaccination. This TCR derives from a human donor with glioblastoma. The chain uses TRBV5-1 and TRBJ1-2; D perhaps matches TRBD1 (6 bases). For the CDR3, the DNA is TGCGCCAGCGGCCAGGGGAGTGGTGGCTACACCTTC. Translation gives CASGQGSGGYTF.